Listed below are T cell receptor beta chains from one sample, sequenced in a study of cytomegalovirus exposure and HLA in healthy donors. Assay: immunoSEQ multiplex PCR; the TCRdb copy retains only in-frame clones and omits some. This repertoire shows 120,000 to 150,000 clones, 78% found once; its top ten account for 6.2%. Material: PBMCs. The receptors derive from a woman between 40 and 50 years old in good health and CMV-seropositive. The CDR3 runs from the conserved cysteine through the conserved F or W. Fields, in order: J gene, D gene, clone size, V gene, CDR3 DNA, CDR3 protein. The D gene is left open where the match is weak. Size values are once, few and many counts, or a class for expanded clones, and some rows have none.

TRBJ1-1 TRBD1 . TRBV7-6 TGTGCCAGCAGCTTAGGCCAGGGGGCCACTGAAGCTTTCTTT CASSLGQGATEAFF
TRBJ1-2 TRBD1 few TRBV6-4 TGTGCCAGCAGTGTGACAGGGGGCTATGGCTACACCTTC CASSVTGGYGYTF
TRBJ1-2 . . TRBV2 TGTGCCAGCACCCTAGTAGCTAACTATGGCTACACCTTC CASTLVANYGYTF
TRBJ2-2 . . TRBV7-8 TGTGCCAGCAGCTTAGGGAGGACCGGGGAGCTGTTTTTT CASSLGRTGELFF
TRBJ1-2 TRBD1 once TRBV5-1 TGCGCCAGCAGCCTCCGGGACAGGAATTTGGATGGCTACACCTTC CASSLRDRNLDGYTF
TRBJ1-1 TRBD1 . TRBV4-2 TGTGCCAGCAGCCACCCGGGACAGGGTGAAGCTTTCTTT CASSHPGQGEAFF
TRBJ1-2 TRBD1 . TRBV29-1 TGCAGCGTTTTACCCCAGGGGGACGGTGGCTACACCTTC CSVLPQGDGGYTF
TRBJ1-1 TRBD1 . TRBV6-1 TGTGCCAGCAGTGCCTACAGGGGAAGGTCTGAAGCTTTCTTT CASSAYRGRSEAFF
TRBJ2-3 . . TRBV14 TGTGCCAGCAGCCTGATAGGGACTGGGACAGATACGCAGTATTTT CASSLIGTGTDTQYF
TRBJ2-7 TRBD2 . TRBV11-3 TGTGCCAGCGCTCCTGGAGCTAGCGGGACCTACGAGCAGTACTTC CASAPGASGTYEQYF
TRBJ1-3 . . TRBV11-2 TGTGCCAGCAGCTCCCACAGGGTAACTGGAAACACCATATATTTT CASSSHRVTGNTIYF
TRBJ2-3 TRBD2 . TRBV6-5 TGTGCCAGCAGTCCCCTAGCGGGACCCACAGATACGCAGTATTTT CASSPLAGPTDTQYF
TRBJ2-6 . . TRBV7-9 TGTGCCAGCAGCCATACAGGGTCTGGGGCCAACGTCCTGACTTTC CASSHTGSGANVLTF
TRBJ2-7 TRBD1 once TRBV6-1 TGTGCCAGCAGTACTCAACAGGGGAGTTACGAGCAGTACTTC CASSTQQGSYEQYF
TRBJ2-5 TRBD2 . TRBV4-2 TGTGCCAGCAGCCAAGACAGGCGGGCGGGACTAGGAGAGACCCAGTACTTC CASSQDRRAGLGETQYF
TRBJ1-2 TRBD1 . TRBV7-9 TGTGCCAGCAGCTTCTTAGGGGGCCCCAGCTATGGCTACACCTTC CASSFLGGPSYGYTF
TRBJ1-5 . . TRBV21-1 TGTGCCAGCAGCACTAGCGGACAGGGTCAATCTAGCAATCAGCCCCAGCATTTT CASSTSGQGQSSNQPQHF
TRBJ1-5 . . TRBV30 TGTGCCTGGAGTGTACAGATAAATCAGCCCCAGCATTTT CAWSVQINQPQHF
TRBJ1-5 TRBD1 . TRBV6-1 TGTGCCAGCAATGCCGGGACAGGGGTGCAGCCCCAGCATTTT CASNAGTGVQPQHF
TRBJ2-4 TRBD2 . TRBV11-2 TGTGCCAGCAGCTTAGGGGCGGGGGCTAGCGGGGCGCTTCAGTACTTC CASSLGAGASGALQYF
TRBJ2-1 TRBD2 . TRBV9 TGTGCCAGCAGCGTAGGTAGCGGGAGCTATGAGCAGTTCTTC CASSVGSGSYEQFF
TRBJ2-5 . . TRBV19 TGTGCCAGTAGTGAAGACAGACGAGAGACCCAGTACTTC CASSEDRRETQYF
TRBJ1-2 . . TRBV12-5 TGTGCTAGTGGTTGGGGGGTTAACTATGGCTACACCTTC CASGWGVNYGYTF
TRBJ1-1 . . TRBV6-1 TGTGCCAGCCGGGATAACACTGAAGCTTTCTTT CASRDNTEAFF
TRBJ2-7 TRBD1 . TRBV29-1 TGCAGCGTTGACGGGCAGGGGGCGGGGGAGCAGTACTTC CSVDGQGAGEQYF